One and the same sample provided the 12 T cell receptor beta chains below, sequenced in a study of CD8+CD57+ T cells in acquired aplastic anemia. Both TCR beta VDJ combination and CDR3 sequence profiling were carried out. Genomic DNA was the template for this profiling. MiXCR, applied by TCRdb to the reads, yields one record per CDR3 protein. The sample includes 200,000 to 300,000 distinct CDR3 sequences, roughly 82% of them seen just once. Patients chosen for sequencing had shown CD8+CD57+ cell expansion by flow cytometry. Sequencing was done on a sample of sorted CD4+, CD8+, or CD8+CD57+ T cells (not recorded which) from PBMCs. The receptors originated from a human donor with aplastic anemia.

About this clonotype itself: The junction and the germline gene differ at one end; a read error may be behind it. The chain employs TRBV24-1 and TRBJ2-3; 14 nucleotides agree with TRBD2. The length of the CDR3 is 14 residues. Per germline, CDR1 KGHDR and CDR2 SFDVKD. Here the CDR3 DNA reads TGTGCCACCGGGACTAGCGGGGGTCGGGATGCGCAGTATTTC. It specifies CATGTSGGRDAQYF.

V is TRBV7-3 and J is TRBJ2-2; D tentatively fits TRBD1 or TRBD2 (5 bases each). The V end was cut by 5 bases, the J end by 5 bases, with 12 bases between. CDR3 length: 14 amino acids. CDR1 is SGHTA and CDR2 is FQGTGA in the germline V gene. Here the CDR3 DNA reads TGTGCCAGCAGCCCGGGGCTGACGACCGGGGAGCTGTTTTTT. Protein product: CASSPGLTTGELFF.

The chain joins TRBV7-9 to TRBJ1-1; D possibly corresponds to TRBD1 (6 bases). V was pared by 3 bases and J by 7 bases, with 24 bases between. Germline V gene lookup returns CDR1 SEHNR and CDR2 FQNEAQ (reference sequence). This CDR3 contains 17 residues. Here the CDR3 reads CASSFVQPTGGLIEAFF. CDR3 bases: TGTGCCAGCAGCTTTGTTCAACCGACCGGGGGGCTGATTGAAGCTTTCTTT.

The CDR3 DNA follows: TGTTCGCAGAGGGCACGGAATCAGCCCCAGCATTTT. This gives the protein CSQRARNQPQHF. The V call is TRBV24-1, the J call TRBJ1-5; D unclear. CDR3 size: 12 residues. From germline, CDR1 is KGHDR and CDR2 SFDVKD.

A word on this clonotype: Since the CDR3 does not end with the conserved phenylalanine or tryptophan, this likely comes from a read error. The DNA is left out, because the CDR3 cannot be placed on it with certainty; the CDR3 is given as TCRdb lists it. The chain employs TRBV2 and TRBJ2-5; TRBD1, the table's D call, lacks a check against the DNA. Germline V gene lookup returns CDR1 SNHLY and CDR2 FYNNEI. The CDR3 length equals 15 residues, ends included. The CDR3 spells CASRDGGTWGQYFDP.

This clonotype was seen once. The V and J genes are TRBV29-1 and TRBJ1-1; D is ambiguous. Per germline, CDR1 SQVTM and CDR2 ANQGSEA. V was clipped by 4 bases and J by 0 bases, with 18 bases between them. This CDR3 comprises 16 residues. The CDR3 loop is CSVVQNKINLNTEAFF. The CDR3 bases are TGCAGCGTTGTTCAAAACAAGATAAATTTGAACACTGAAGCTTTCTTT.

This clonotype came up a few times. This may be a read error, as it is one base from a much larger clone. The chain couples TRBV10-3 to TRBJ1-2; no firm D call. There are 13 residues in the CDR3. The V gene's germline CDR1 is ENHRY and CDR2 SYGVKD. Trimming removed 6 bases from V and 3 bases from J, with 11 bases in between. The CDR3, as DNA: TGTGCCATCAGCAAGGGAGGGTACTATGGCTACACCTTC. It yields the protein CAISKGGYYGYTF.

The gene calls are TRBV11-3 and TRBJ2-2; D call uncertain. Trimming stripped 2 bases from V and 6 bases from J, with 10 bases between. CDR3 length: 14 residues. Germline V lookup: CDR1 SGHNT, CDR2 YENEEA. The DNA of the CDR3 is TGTGCCAGCAGCTTAAATCGGGCAGCCGGGGAGCTGTTTTTT. It yields the protein CASSLNRAAGELFF.

As concerns this clonotype: The DNA is omitted, as the CDR3 cannot be located on it reliably, and the CDR3 follows TCRdb's listing. The chain uses TRBV7-2 and TRBJ2-5; the table gives TRBD1 as D, unverified against the DNA. Germline CDR1 and CDR2: SGHTA and FQGNSA. Inclusive of both ends, the CDR3 amounts to 15 amino acids. The CDR3 spells CASSVAGGAEYGYYF.

This clonotype was detected once. J is TRBJ2-7 and V is TRBV7-8; D remains ambiguous. Trimming stripped 5 bases from V and 3 bases from J, with 26 bases between. Germline V CDR1 and CDR2: SGHVS, FQNEAQ. The CDR3 extends over 18 amino acids. The CDR3 here is CASSHHPTETALIYEQYV. The CDR3 coding sequence is TGTGCCAGCAGCCATCATCCGACGGAAACAGCTCTTATCTACGAGCAGTACGTC.

The chain is built from TRBV20-1 and TRBJ2-7; no definite D call. Between the trimmed V and J ends, which lost 3 bases and 6 bases, there was a span of 18 bases. CDR1 and CDR2 from the germline V gene are DFQATT and SNEGSKA (reference sequence). The CDR3 has 14 residues. CDR3 nucleotides: TGCAGTGCTAGTAAGGCCCTTAGCATCTGCGAGCAGTACGTC. Residues: CSASKALSICEQYV.

The chain joins TRBV6-2 or TRBV6-3 to TRBJ2-7, with TRBD2 as a possible D gene (6 bases). The CDR3 runs 14 residues. Germline V gives CDR1 MNHEY, CDR2 SVGEGT. Trimming removed 2 bases at V and 5 bases at J, with 13 bases between. CDR3 DNA: TGTGCCAGCAGTTACGCGGGGACTCGCGACGAGCAGTACTTC. This translates into CASSYAGTRDEQYF.